This is a list of T cell receptor beta chains from one sample in a study of identical twins. Each CDR3 protein is one row after TCRdb ran MiXCR on the 5' RACE reads. Here the sample spans approximately 220,000 distinct CDR3 sequences, 7% to 8.5% being singletons. The same data also went into a second study, on yellow fever vaccine responses in identical twins.

Sequenced material: CD8+ T cells sorted from blood. The source is a woman aged 18-30 years in good health. Each CDR3 is given with its conserved first and last residue. The order of the fields is V gene, D gene, clone size, J gene, CDR3 DNA, CDR3 protein. The D gene is left open where the match is weak. For some rows the clone size is stated as once, few or many, or as a class when expanded; others skip it.

TRBV5-1	NA	few	TRBJ2-1	TGCGCCAGCAGCTATTCCAGCAATGAGCAGTTCTTC	CASSYSSNEQFF
TRBV6-1	TRBD2	few	TRBJ2-1	TGTGCCATAGCGGGGACCCCGAGCTCCTACAATGAGCAGTTCTTC	CAIAGTPSSYNEQFF
TRBV21-1	NA	NA	TRBJ2-2	TGTGCCAGCAGCAAAGCGTCGACCCGAAACACCGGGGAGCTGTTTTTT	CASSKASTRNTGELFF
TRBV28	NA	few	TRBJ2-7	TGTGCCAGCAGTTTAATTTCGGGGAGATCCTACGAGCAGTACTTC	CASSLISGRSYEQYF
TRBV12-3/TRBV12-4	NA	many	TRBJ1-5	TGTGCCAGCAGTTTAGTGGTTAGCGGACTCAATCAGCCCCAGCATTTT	CASSLVVSGLNQPQHF
TRBV28	NA	few	TRBJ2-3	TGTGCCAGCAGTCCCCGGGCCCCCACAGATACGCAGTATTTT	CASSPRAPTDTQYF
TRBV4-2	NA	few	TRBJ2-3	TGTGCCAGCAGCCAAGAGGTGTCGGACCCCTCAGATACGCAGTATTTT	CASSQEVSDPSDTQYF
TRBV7-9	TRBD2	few	TRBJ2-3	TGTGCCAGCAGCGAGGGACTAGCGGCAGATACGCAGTATTTT	CASSEGLAADTQYF
TRBV11-3	NA	few	TRBJ2-2	TGTGCCAGCAGTTTACGGGAGTCCCCCCCCGGGGAGCTGTTTTTT	CASSLRESPPGELFF
TRBV5-1	TRBD2	NA	TRBJ2-7	TGCGCCAGCAGCTCGCTAGCGGGAACATTGGAGGGTGAGCAGTACTTC	CASSSLAGTLEGEQYF
TRBV6-1	TRBD2	NA	TRBJ2-7	TGTGCCAGCAGCGACAAGACTAGCGGGAGGACCTACGAGCAGTACTTC	CASSDKTSGRTYEQYF
TRBV11-2	NA	NA	TRBJ1-2	TGTGCCTGGGGCCAGTTCGACTATGGCTACACCTTC	CAWGQFDYGYTF
TRBV4-1	TRBD1	few	TRBJ1-1	TGCGCCAGCAGCCAAGATTGGGACAGCGGGGCTTTCTTT	CASSQDWDSGAFF
TRBV6-5	NA	NA	TRBJ2-2	TGTGCCAGCAGTTACCTGGCTAGCGCTAACACCGGGGAGCTGTTTTTT	CASSYLASANTGELFF
TRBV29-1	TRBD2	many	TRBJ2-7	TGCAGCGTTGAAGGTGGGACTAACTACGAGCAGTACTTC	CSVEGGTNYEQYF
TRBV7-6	NA	few	TRBJ1-6	TGTGCCAGCAAGGGGGGTGGGTTGAATTCACCCCTCCACTTT	CASKGGGLNSPLHF
TRBV4-1	NA	NA	TRBJ1-1	TGCGCCAGCAGCCAAGATAGTGGCCAGAACACTGAAGCTTTCTTT	CASSQDSGQNTEAFF
TRBV2	TRBD2	NA	TRBJ2-3	TGTGCCAGCAGTGAAACCACTAGCGGACACACAGATACGCAGTATTTT	CASSETTSGHTDTQYF
TRBV7-9	TRBD1	few	TRBJ2-2	TGTGCCAGCAGCGGACGGGGACAGGGGTTGAACACCGGGGAGCTGTTTTTT	CASSGRGQGLNTGELFF
TRBV20-1	NA	NA	TRBJ1-2	TGCAGTGCTAGAGATTACCGCGGGACACCAGAGAGCTATGGCTACACCTTC	CSARDYRGTPESYGYTF
TRBV4-1	NA	NA	TRBJ1-3	TGCGCCAGCAGCCAAGAGAGCGGGTCGGCTGGAAACACCATATATTTT	CASSQESGSAGNTIYF
TRBV2	NA	few	TRBJ2-3	TGTGCCAGTACGTACACCCGCACAGATACGCAGTATTTT	CASTYTRTDTQYF
TRBV28	NA	NA	TRBJ2-5	TGTGCCAGCAAGAGCACAAACTTCCAAGAGACCCAGTACTTC	CASKSTNFQETQYF
TRBV4-1	NA	many	TRBJ2-7	TGCGCCAGCAGCCAAGTGGTGAATCATGGCCCCTACGAGCAGTACTTC	CASSQVVNHGPYEQYF
TRBV7-8	TRBD1	few	TRBJ2-7	TGTGCCAGCAGCTTAGGACGGGACAGGGTGGCATGGTACGAGCAGTACTTC	CASSLGRDRVAWYEQYF
TRBV9	TRBD2	few	TRBJ2-1	TGTGCCAGCAGCGTATTTGAGGCTAGCGGGCCCAATGAGCAGTTCTTC	CASSVFEASGPNEQFF
TRBV28	TRBD2	NA	TRBJ2-3	TGTGCCAGCAGCTATACCCTCGGGACTAGCGGGAGCGGGGCGACAGATACGCAGTATTTT	CASSYTLGTSGSGATDTQYF
TRBV5-6	TRBD1	few	TRBJ2-7	TGTGCCAGCAGCCCCACGACAGGGGCGGCCTACGAGCAGTACTTC	CASSPTTGAAYEQYF
TRBV27	TRBD1	many	TRBJ1-6	TGTGCCAGCAGTTTAGGACAGGGGGTAAATTCACCCCTCCACTTT	CASSLGQGVNSPLHF
TRBV7-9	TRBD2	many	TRBJ2-1	TGTGCCAGCAGTCCTATCTTGCGGGGGGGCAGGGATGAGCAGTTCTTC	CASSPILRGGRDEQFF
TRBV4-1	TRBD2	few	TRBJ2-1	TGCGCCAGCAGCCAAGACCCTAGCGGGGGGTACAATGAGCAGTTCTTC	CASSQDPSGGYNEQFF
TRBV24-1	TRBD2	NA	TRBJ2-2	TGTGCCACCAGTGACCGACTAGCGGGGGCCGGGGAGCTGTTTTTT	CATSDRLAGAGELFF
TRBV13	TRBD1	NA	TRBJ2-3	TGTGCCAGCAGCCCGACAGGGGGTGTGGGAGATACGCAGTATTTT	CASSPTGGVGDTQYF